This TCR beta chain was recorded in a study of low-dose radiotherapy and immunotherapy resistance in tumors. About the study: Patients were treated with intravenous nivolumab at 240 mg every two weeks and were also dosed with ipilimumab at 1 mg/kg every six weeks.

Alpha and beta chains were covered, as first-strand cDNA relied on TRAV- and TRBV-specific primers. Over roughly 20 PCR cycles, TCRs were amplified from a constant-region primer and V-primer adapter. TCRdb recomputed calls from the reads with MiXCR, one row per CDR3 protein. Of under 95,000 distinct CDR3 sequences in the sample, about a sixth are singletons; the top ten hold approximately 1.5%. Germline loops: CDR1 DFQATT, CDR2 SNEGSKA (reference sequence). The CDR3 loop spans 15 amino acids. With 4 bases clipped from V and 0 bases from J, the junction kept 8 bases outside the gene matches. Time point here: after trial treatment. Treatment noted: LDRT plus nivolumab, ipilimumab, low-dose cyclophosphamide and aspirin (RACIN trial). Eligible patients had advanced solid tumors lacking tumor-infiltrating lymphocytes. This clonotype was seen repeatedly, ten times or more.

Sequences were derived from PBMCs, sampled after low-dose radiotherapy plus immunotherapy. V and J are TRBV20-1 and TRBJ2-7; 8 bases match TRBD2. This receptor was obtained from a male donor with prostate cancer. In nucleotides, the CDR3 is TGCAGTGCTACTGGACTAGCTGATAGCTCCTACGAGCAGTACTTC. Its protein is CSATGLADSSYEQYF.